A selection of T cell receptor beta chains follows, all from one sample in a study of shared clonotypes between healthy human individuals. TCRdb's table, derived via immunoSEQ multiplex PCR, lists solely in-frame clones and lacks some. Of roughly 2,000,000 clones detected, 80% to 95% appear once; the ten largest clones hold 1.5% to 2%. Material for sequencing was naive CD8+ T cells from PBMCs. All receptors come from a man aged 18 to 29 in good health. Some clones in this sample may be carry-over from other donors' samples. CDR3s include the opening cysteine and the closing phenylalanine or tryptophan. Fields, in order: J gene, V gene, CDR3 length, clone size, D gene, CDR3 DNA, CDR3 protein. D genes are given only for firm matches. Part of the rows lack a size; the others show once, few, many or a class for expanded clones.

TRBJ2-1,TRBV27,15,NA,TRBD2,TGTGCCAGTGTACTAGCGGGAGGCTCCTACAATGAGCAGTTCTTC,CASVLAGGSYNEQFF
TRBJ2-1,TRBV19,12,NA,NA,TGTGCCAGTAGTATCACTAGTTATGAGCAGTTCTTC,CASSITSYEQFF
TRBJ2-7,TRBV4-1,17,NA,TRBD2,TGCGCCAGCAGCCAAGAACGGCGTGCGGGAGGGCCGGAGGAGCAGTACTTC,CASSQERRAGGPEEQYF
TRBJ2-2,TRBV7-8,17,NA,TRBD2,TGTGCCAGCAGCCAAGAGACTAGCGGCGCGAACACCGGGGAGCTGTTTTTT,CASSQETSGANTGELFF
TRBJ2-1,TRBV5-1,15,NA,NA,TGCGCCAGCAGCTTGGCCTGGGCGGGTCTCAATGAGCAGTTCTTC,CASSLAWAGLNEQFF
TRBJ2-3,TRBV9,13,NA,NA,TGTGCCAGCAGTCCTCGCGATCTGGATACGCAGTATTTT,CASSPRDLDTQYF
TRBJ2-7,TRBV11-2,13,NA,NA,TGTGCCAGCAGCTTAGATCGCGATGGCGAGCAGTACTTC,CASSLDRDGEQYF
TRBJ2-3,TRBV6-6,15,NA,TRBD1,TGTGCCAGCAGTTATCTCGGACAGGGGACAGATACGCAGTATTTT,CASSYLGQGTDTQYF
TRBJ2-5,TRBV10-3,13,NA,NA,TGTGCCATCAGTGAGTCCCGTAAAGAGACCCAGTACTTC,CAISESRKETQYF
TRBJ2-7,TRBV7-6,15,NA,NA,TGTGCCAGCAGCGACCGGGACGGGTCCTCCGGCGAGCAGTACTTC,CASSDRDGSSGEQYF
TRBJ1-1,TRBV6-1,13,NA,NA,TGTGCCAGCATAGGGCCCGCCGGCACTGAAGCTTTCTTT,CASIGPAGTEAFF
TRBJ2-2,TRBV7-9,14,NA,TRBD2,TGTGCCAGCAGCGGAGCGGGAGTTCCCGGGGAGCTGTTTTTT,CASSGAGVPGELFF
TRBJ1-2,TRBV29-1,16,once,NA,TGCAGCGTTGTCGACCGACAGGCCAAGCGAGACTATGGCTACACCTTC,CSVVDRQAKRDYGYTF
TRBJ1-1,TRBV11-3,15,NA,NA,TGTGCCAGCAGCTTAGGCTCCAGGGGAGGCACTGAAGCTTTCTTT,CASSLGSRGGTEAFF
TRBJ1-1,TRBV5-6,16,NA,NA,TGTGCCAGCAGCCCTTTCGAGGGGGAGGTGAACACTGAAGCTTTCTTT,CASSPFEGEVNTEAFF
TRBJ1-1,TRBV7-9,17,NA,NA,TGTGCCAGCAGCCCCCCGGCCAGTGCAGGGCGGAACACTGAAGCTTTCTTT,CASSPPASAGRNTEAFF
TRBJ2-7,TRBV6-1,16,NA,NA,TGTGCCAGCAGTGAATTGTGGCTAGCCAGCGGCTACGAGCAGTACTTC,CASSELWLASGYEQYF
TRBJ2-1,TRBV7-3,15,NA,TRBD2,TGTGCCAGCAGCTCCATAGCGGGGCCGGGCAATGAGCAGTTCTTC,CASSSIAGPGNEQFF
TRBJ2-7,TRBV15,14,NA,NA,TGTGCCACCAGCAGAGGAGATAGCTCCTACGAGCAGTACTTC,CATSRGDSSYEQYF
TRBJ2-5,TRBV7-9,16,NA,TRBD1,TGTGCCAGCAGCTCCTGGTCAGGGGGCCTCCAAGAGACCCAGTACTTC,CASSSWSGGLQETQYF
TRBJ2-7,TRBV5-4,13,NA,NA,TGTGCCAGCAGCTTGGCCGCGGGCTACGAGCAGTACTTC,CASSLAAGYEQYF
TRBJ1-1,TRBV5-6,14,NA,NA,TGTGCCAGCAGCTTTTCAGGGGTGAACACTGAAGCTTTCTTT,CASSFSGVNTEAFF
TRBJ1-1,TRBV11-2,17,once,NA,TGTGCCAGCAGCTTAGGCCTAGTAGGACTGACGAACACTGAAGCTTTCTTT,CASSLGLVGLTNTEAFF
TRBJ1-2,TRBV7-3,16,NA,NA,TGTGCCAGCAGCTTAGACGGGGGGCCGGCTAACTATGGCTACACCTTC,CASSLDGGPANYGYTF
TRBJ2-1,TRBV11-3,16,NA,TRBD2,TGTGCCAGCAGCCCCCGGTTAGCGGGAGGGCTAAATGAGCAGTTCTTC,CASSPRLAGGLNEQFF
TRBJ2-1,TRBV5-6,16,NA,TRBD2,TGTGCCAGCAGCCCAACGGGAGGGAGCTCCTACAATGAGCAGTTCTTC,CASSPTGGSSYNEQFF
TRBJ2-1,TRBV6-5,15,NA,NA,TGTGCCAGCAGTTACATCGCCTCGTCCTACAATGAGCAGTTCTTC,CASSYIASSYNEQFF
TRBJ2-3,TRBV27,16,NA,TRBD2,TGTGCCAGCAGTTCCGGGACTAGCGGGGCGCGAGATACGCAGTATTTT,CASSSGTSGARDTQYF
TRBJ1-1,TRBV6-1,12,NA,NA,TGTGCCACCAATATCCCACAGTTTGAAGCTTTCTTT,CATNIPQFEAFF
TRBJ2-7,TRBV4-1,14,NA,TRBD2,TGCGCCAGCAGCCACGGGGGGGCCTCCTACGAGCAGTACTTC,CASSHGGASYEQYF
TRBJ1-6,TRBV11-2,13,NA,NA,TGTGCCAGCAGTCAAGTCCGCAATTCACCCCTCCACTTT,CASSQVRNSPLHF
TRBJ2-1,TRBV5-1,14,once,TRBD2,TGCGCCAGCAGCTGGGCCCCTAGCGGCAATGAGCAGTTCTTC,CASSWAPSGNEQFF
TRBJ1-1,TRBV6-1,15,NA,NA,TGTGCCAGCAACCCCCCGGACCGCATGAACACTGAAGCTTTCTTT,CASNPPDRMNTEAFF
TRBJ2-2,TRBV28,16,NA,NA,TGTGCCAGCAGTTTATTCAGAAGCAGGGCCGACGGGGAGCTGTTTTTT,CASSLFRSRADGELFF
TRBJ2-1,TRBV29-1,12,NA,NA,TGCAGCGTTGAAGGGTTAGGGCCTGAGCAGTTCTTC,CSVEGLGPEQFF
TRBJ2-7,TRBV29-1,13,NA,TRBD2,TGCAGCGTTGTAGCGGGGAACTCCTACGAGCAGTACTTC,CSVVAGNSYEQYF
TRBJ2-7,TRBV5-6,14,NA,TRBD1,TGTGCCAGCGCAACAGGGGTCGGAACCTACGAGCAGTACTTC,CASATGVGTYEQYF
TRBJ2-2,TRBV9,14,once,NA,TGTGCCAGCAGCCTAGAGGGGGGAGCCGGGGAGCTGTTTTTT,CASSLEGGAGELFF
TRBJ2-7,TRBV7-9,16,NA,NA,TGTGCCAGCAGCCGCAAGACACTCGAGAGCTCCTACGAGCAGTACTTC,CASSRKTLESSYEQYF
TRBJ2-5,TRBV7-2,13,NA,NA,TGTGCCAGCAGCTTATATCCAGCAGAGACCCAGTACTTC,CASSLYPAETQYF
TRBJ2-1,TRBV7-8,13,NA,NA,TGTGCCAGCAGCGGGGCTTCCGTGGATGAGCAGTTCTTC,CASSGASVDEQFF
TRBJ2-7,TRBV14,14,once,NA,TGTGCCAGCAGCCAAATAACAGTGGGTTTGGAGCAGTACTTC,CASSQITVGLEQYF
TRBJ2-4,TRBV9,13,NA,NA,TGTGCCAGCAGCCCGGGTGCCAAAAACATTCAGTACTTC,CASSPGAKNIQYF
TRBJ2-5,TRBV9,16,once,NA,TGTGCCAGCAGCGTTTTTGCGGGAAACCCCCAAGAGACCCAGTACTTC,CASSVFAGNPQETQYF
TRBJ2-2,TRBV28,17,NA,NA,TGTGCCAGCAGTTTTTACGTCGGAGGGCCGCGGACCGGGGAGCTGTTTTTT,CASSFYVGGPRTGELFF
TRBJ1-1,TRBV28,10,NA,NA,TGTGCCAGCATAGGCGCGGGAGCTTTCTTT,CASIGAGAFF
TRBJ1-2,TRBV14,13,NA,NA,TGTGCCAGCAGCCAAAGGGTAGGGGTTGGCTACACCTTC,CASSQRVGVGYTF
TRBJ2-7,TRBV28,17,NA,NA,TGTGCCAGCAGTTTACCGACTACGGGGGTTCGGGGGCTCGAGCAGTACTTC,CASSLPTTGVRGLEQYF
TRBJ2-1,TRBV2,16,NA,NA,TGTGCCAGCAGTCGACAGAGCGGGCGTACCCACAATGAGCAGTTCTTC,CASSRQSGRTHNEQFF